This T cell receptor beta chain derives from a study of vaccination effects on CD4 cells after COVID-19. Within the ViraFEST assay, antigen-specific CD4+ T cells underwent expansion with viral peptide pools prior to sequencing. Once cultured for approximately 10 days, the cells underwent separation to obtain CD4+ T cells. Assay: immunoSEQ multiplex PCR; the TCRdb copy retains only in-frame clones and omits some. The table includes about 7,400 clones, 60% to 75% detected once. A word on this clone: Antigen: not known.

Overall study results and limits: There was only 1 of 255 vaccine-induced clones in healthy vaccinees that cross-reacted with common cold coronaviruses.

This material consisted of CD4+ T cells from PBMCs cultured with HCoV-229E spike peptides, taken before COVID-19 vaccination. The sequence derives from a human donor who received a COVID-19 vaccine.

Here the CDR3 DNA reads TGTGCCAGCAGCTTAGATGTCCTCTTAGACACCATATATTTT. As protein: CASSLDVLLDTIYF. The chain links TRBV11-2 to TRBJ1-3; D is uncertain. Trimming removed 0 bases at V and 8 bases at J, with 11 bases between. This CDR3 region has 14 residues. Germline CDR1 is SGHAT and CDR2 is FQNNGV.